The clone carrying this TCR beta chain was observed a single time. Its antigen remains unknown. Participating donors were healthy, HIV-negative adults free of recent acute infections or vaccinations. Method: immunoSEQ multiplex PCR; TCRdb's copy keeps in-frame clones and lacks some. In the table there are over a million clones, roughly 97% of which are singletons. The sample comes from a study of shared clonotypes between healthy human individuals. The CDR3 covers 16 residues. J gave up 2 bases and V 4 bases, and 4 bases lay outside the gene matches. Germline V gene sequence: CDR1 MRHNA, CDR2 SNTAGT. Study-wide findings and caveats: Among the subsets, naive ones generally showed larger estimated richness than memory ones. Since donors were few, the genetic and exposure-history diversity represented was limited. A few donors shared about 5% of their naive CD4 clonotypes.

The chain joins TRBV6-4 to TRBJ2-3, with 12 bases identical to TRBD2. Sequencing was done on a sample of naive CD4+ T cells sorted from blood. Noted subset: CD45RA+ positively selected. The TCR was taken from a young man in good health. CDR3 sequence reads: CASSVLAGGNTDTQYF. The CDR3 bases are TGTGCCAGCAGTGTTCTAGCGGGAGGGAACACAGATACGCAGTATTTT.